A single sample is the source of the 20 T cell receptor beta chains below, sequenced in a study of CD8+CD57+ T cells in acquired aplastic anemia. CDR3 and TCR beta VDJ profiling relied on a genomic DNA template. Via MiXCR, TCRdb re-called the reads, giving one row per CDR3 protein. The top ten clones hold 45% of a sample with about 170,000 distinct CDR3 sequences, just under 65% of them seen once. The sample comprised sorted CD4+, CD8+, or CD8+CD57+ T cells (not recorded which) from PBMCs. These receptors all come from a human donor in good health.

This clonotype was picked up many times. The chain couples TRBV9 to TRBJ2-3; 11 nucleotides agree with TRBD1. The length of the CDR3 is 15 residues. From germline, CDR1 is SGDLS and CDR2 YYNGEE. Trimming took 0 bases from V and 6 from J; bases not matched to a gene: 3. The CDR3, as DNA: TGTGCCAGCAGCGTAGCTGGGACAGGGGGGGATACGCAGTATTTT. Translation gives CASSVAGTGGDTQYF.

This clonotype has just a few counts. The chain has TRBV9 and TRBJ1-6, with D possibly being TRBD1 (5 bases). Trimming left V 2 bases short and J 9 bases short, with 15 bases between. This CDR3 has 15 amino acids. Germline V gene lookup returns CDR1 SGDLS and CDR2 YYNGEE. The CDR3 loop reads CASSVGQGEVSPLHF. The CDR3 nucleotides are TGTGCCAGCAGCGTCGGGCAGGGAGAGGTTTCACCCCTCCACTTT.

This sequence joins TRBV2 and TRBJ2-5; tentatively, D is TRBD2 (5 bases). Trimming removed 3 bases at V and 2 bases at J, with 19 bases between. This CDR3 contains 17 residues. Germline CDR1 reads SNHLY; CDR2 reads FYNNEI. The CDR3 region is CASSDLFLASGQETQYF. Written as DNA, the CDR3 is TGTGCCAGCAGTGATCTCTTCTTAGCAAGCGGACAAGAGACCCAGTACTTC.

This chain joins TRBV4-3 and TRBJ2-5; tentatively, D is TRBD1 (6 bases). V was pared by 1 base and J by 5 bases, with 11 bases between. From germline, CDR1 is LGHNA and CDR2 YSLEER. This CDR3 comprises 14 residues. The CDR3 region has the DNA TGCGCCAGCAGCCAAGTAGACCAGGGGGAGACCCAGTACTTC. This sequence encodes CASSQVDQGETQYF.

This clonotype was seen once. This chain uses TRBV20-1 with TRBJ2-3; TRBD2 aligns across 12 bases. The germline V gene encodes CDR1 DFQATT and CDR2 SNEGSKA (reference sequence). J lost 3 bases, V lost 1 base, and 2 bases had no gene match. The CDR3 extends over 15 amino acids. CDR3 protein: CSARATSGRTDTQYF. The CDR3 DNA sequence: TGCAGTGCTAGAGCCACTAGCGGGAGGACAGATACGCAGTATTTT.

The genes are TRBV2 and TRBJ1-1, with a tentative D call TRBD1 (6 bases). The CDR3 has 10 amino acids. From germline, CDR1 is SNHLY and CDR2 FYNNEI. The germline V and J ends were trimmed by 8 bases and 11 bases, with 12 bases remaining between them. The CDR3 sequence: CASRRGNAFF. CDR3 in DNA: TGTGCCAGCCGAAGGGGGAATGCTTTCTTT.

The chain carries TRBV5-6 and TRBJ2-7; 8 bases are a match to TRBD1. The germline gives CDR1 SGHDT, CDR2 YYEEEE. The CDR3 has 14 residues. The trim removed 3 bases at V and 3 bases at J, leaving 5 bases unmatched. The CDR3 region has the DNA TGTGCCAGCAGCTACGGGACAGGTGTCTACGAGCAGTACTTC. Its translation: CASSYGTGVYEQYF.

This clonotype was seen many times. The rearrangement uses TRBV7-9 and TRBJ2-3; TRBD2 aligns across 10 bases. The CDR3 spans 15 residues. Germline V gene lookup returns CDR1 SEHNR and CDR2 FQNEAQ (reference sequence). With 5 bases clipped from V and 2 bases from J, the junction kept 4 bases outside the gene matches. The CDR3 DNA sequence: TGTGCCAGCAGCCCCGGGACTAGCGTCACAGATACGCAGTATTTT. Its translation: CASSPGTSVTDTQYF.

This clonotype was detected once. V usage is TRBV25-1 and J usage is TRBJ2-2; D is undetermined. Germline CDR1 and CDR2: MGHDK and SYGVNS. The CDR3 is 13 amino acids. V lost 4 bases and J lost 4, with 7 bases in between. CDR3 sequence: CASSGRATGELFF. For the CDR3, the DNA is TGTGCCAGCAGTGGCCGCGCCACCGGGGAGCTGTTTTTT.

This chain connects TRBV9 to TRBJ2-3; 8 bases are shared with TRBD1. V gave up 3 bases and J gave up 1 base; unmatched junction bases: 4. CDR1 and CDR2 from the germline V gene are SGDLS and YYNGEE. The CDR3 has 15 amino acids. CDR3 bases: TGTGCCAGCAGCGCGCAGGGGGCTCGCACAGATACGCAGTATTTT. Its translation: CASSAQGARTDTQYF.

In DNA, the CDR3 is TGCGCCAGCGGCCTGGGTTTGCGCGCTGAAGCTTTCTTT. Translating gives CASGLGLRAEAFF. The gene calls are TRBV5-1 and TRBJ1-1, with D uncertain. The V and J ends lost 7 bases and 6 bases respectively, with 16 bases between them. The CDR3 has 13 amino acids. Germline V CDR1 and CDR2: SGHRS, YFSETQ. Full variable domain (remainder filled in from reference TRBV5-1 and TRBJ1-1): KAGVTQTPRYLIKTRGQQVTLSCSPISGHRSVSWYQQTPGQGLQFLFEYFSETQRNKGNFPGRFSGRQFSNSRSEMNVSTLELGDSALYLCASGLGLRAEAFFGQGTRLTVV.

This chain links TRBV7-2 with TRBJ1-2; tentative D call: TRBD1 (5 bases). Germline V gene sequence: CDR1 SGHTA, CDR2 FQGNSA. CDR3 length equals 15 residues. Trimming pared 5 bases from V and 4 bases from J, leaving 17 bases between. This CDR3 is CASSPLIQGGYGYTF. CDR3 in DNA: TGTGCCAGCAGCCCACTCATCCAGGGCGGCTATGGCTACACCTTC.

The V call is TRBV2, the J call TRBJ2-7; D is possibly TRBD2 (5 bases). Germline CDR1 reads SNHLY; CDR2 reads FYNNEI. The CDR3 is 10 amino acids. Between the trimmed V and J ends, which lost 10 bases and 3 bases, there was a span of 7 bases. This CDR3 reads CAMGSYEQYF. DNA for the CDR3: TGTGCCATGGGGAGCTACGAGCAGTACTTC.

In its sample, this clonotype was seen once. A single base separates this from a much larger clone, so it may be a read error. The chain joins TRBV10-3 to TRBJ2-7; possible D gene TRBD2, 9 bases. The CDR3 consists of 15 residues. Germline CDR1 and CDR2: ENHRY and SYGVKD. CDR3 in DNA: TGTGCCAGCAGTGAAGCGGGGGGACAGGACTACGAGCAGTACTTC. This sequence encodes CASSEAGGQDYEQYF.

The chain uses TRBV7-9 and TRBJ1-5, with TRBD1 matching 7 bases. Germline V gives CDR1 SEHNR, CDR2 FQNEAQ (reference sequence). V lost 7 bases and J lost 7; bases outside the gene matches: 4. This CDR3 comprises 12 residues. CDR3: CASIRGNQPQHF. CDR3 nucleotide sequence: TGTGCCAGCATCAGGGGGAACCAGCCCCAGCATTTT. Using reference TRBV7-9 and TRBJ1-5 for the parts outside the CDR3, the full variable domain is DTGVSQNPRHKITKRGQNVTFRCDPISEHNRLYWYRQTLGQGPEFLTYFQNEAQLEKSRLLSDRFSAERPKGSFSTLEIQRTEQGDSAMYLCASIRGNQPQHFGDGTRLSIL.

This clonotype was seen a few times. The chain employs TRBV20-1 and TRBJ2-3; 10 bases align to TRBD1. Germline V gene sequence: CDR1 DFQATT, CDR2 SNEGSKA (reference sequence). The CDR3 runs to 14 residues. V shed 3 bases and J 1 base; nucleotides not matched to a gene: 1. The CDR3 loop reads CSARGTGGTDTQYF. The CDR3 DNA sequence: TGCAGTGCTAGGGGGACAGGGGGCACAGATACGCAGTATTTT.

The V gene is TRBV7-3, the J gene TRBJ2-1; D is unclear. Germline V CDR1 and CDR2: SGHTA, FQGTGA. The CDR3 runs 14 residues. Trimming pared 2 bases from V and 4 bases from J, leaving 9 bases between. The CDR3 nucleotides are TGTGCCAGCAGCTTATACGGGTCATACAATGAGCAGTTCTTC. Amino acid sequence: CASSLYGSYNEQFF.

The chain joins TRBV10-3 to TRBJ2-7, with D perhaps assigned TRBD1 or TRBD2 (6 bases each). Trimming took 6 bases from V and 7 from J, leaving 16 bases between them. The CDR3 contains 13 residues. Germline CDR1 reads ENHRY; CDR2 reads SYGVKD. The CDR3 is CAIRPGLQGEQYF. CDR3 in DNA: TGTGCCATCAGGCCGGGACTTCAGGGGGAGCAGTACTTC.

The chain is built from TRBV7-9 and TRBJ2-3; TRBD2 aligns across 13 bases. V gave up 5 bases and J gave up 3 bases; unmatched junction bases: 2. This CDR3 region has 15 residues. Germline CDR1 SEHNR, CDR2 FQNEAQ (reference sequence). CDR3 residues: CASSMGLAGTDTQYF. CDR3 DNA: TGTGCCAGCAGCATGGGACTAGCGGGGACAGATACGCAGTATTTT.

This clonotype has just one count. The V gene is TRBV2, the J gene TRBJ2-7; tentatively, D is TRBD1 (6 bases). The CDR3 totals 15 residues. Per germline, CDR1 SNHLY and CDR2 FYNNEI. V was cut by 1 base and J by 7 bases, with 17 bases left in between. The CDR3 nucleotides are TGTGCCAGCAGTGAAGTGGGACACCCTAAAGGGGAGCAGTACTTC. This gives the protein CASSEVGHPKGEQYF.